Listed below are T cell receptor beta chains from one sample, sequenced in a study of cytomegalovirus exposure and HLA in healthy donors. Profiled with immunoSEQ multiplex PCR; TCRdb holds only in-frame clones, not every one. The sample includes about 160,000 clones, approximately 75% seen only once; the top ten take under 2%. The specimen was PBMCs. These receptors all stem from a woman under 30 in good health and CMV-seronegative. The CDR3 runs from the conserved cysteine through the conserved F or W. The order of the fields is clone size, V gene, D gene, J gene, CDR3 protein, CDR3 DNA. The D gene is left open where the match is weak. Part of the rows lack a size; the others show once, few, many or a class for expanded clones.

clone_size: -
v_call: TRBV10-3
d_call: -
j_call: TRBJ2-2
cdr3_aa: CAIGRNTGELFF
cdr3_nt: TGTGCCATCGGGAGGAACACCGGGGAGCTGTTTTTT

clone_size: -
v_call: TRBV5-4
d_call: -
j_call: TRBJ1-5
cdr3_aa: CASSLTGSNQPQHF
cdr3_nt: TGTGCCAGCAGCTTAACGGGGTCCAATCAGCCCCAGCATTTT

clone_size: -
v_call: TRBV5-1
d_call: TRBD1
j_call: TRBJ1-2
cdr3_aa: CASSRTGVDYGYTF
cdr3_nt: TGCGCCAGCAGCCGGACAGGGGTCGACTATGGCTACACCTTC

clone_size: -
v_call: TRBV30
d_call: -
j_call: TRBJ2-7
cdr3_aa: CAWSFGAYEQYF
cdr3_nt: TGTGCCTGGAGTTTCGGAGCCTACGAGCAGTACTTC

clone_size: -
v_call: TRBV6-5
d_call: TRBD1
j_call: TRBJ2-3
cdr3_aa: CASRAQGADTQYF
cdr3_nt: TGTGCCAGCAGAGCACAGGGGGCAGATACGCAGTATTTT

clone_size: -
v_call: TRBV27
d_call: TRBD2
j_call: TRBJ2-7
cdr3_aa: CASSLLAASGNSYEQYF
cdr3_nt: TGTGCCAGCAGTTTACTTGCCGCGAGCGGGAACTCCTACGAGCAGTACTTC

clone_size: once
v_call: TRBV28
d_call: TRBD2
j_call: TRBJ2-7
cdr3_aa: CASSPGTSGSVRSYEQYF
cdr3_nt: TGTGCCAGCAGCCCCGGGACTAGCGGGAGTGTACGCTCCTACGAGCAGTACTTC

clone_size: few
v_call: TRBV5-6
d_call: -
j_call: TRBJ1-1
cdr3_aa: CASSPRAGLNTEAFF
cdr3_nt: TGTGCCAGCAGCCCGCGGGCCGGATTGAACACTGAAGCTTTCTTT

clone_size: few
v_call: TRBV11-2
d_call: -
j_call: TRBJ1-1
cdr3_aa: CASSADSPGAAFF
cdr3_nt: TGTGCCAGCAGCGCGGACAGCCCAGGGGCGGCTTTCTTT

clone_size: few
v_call: TRBV19
d_call: -
j_call: TRBJ2-7
cdr3_aa: CASSIGGEEQYF
cdr3_nt: TGTGCCAGTAGTATTGGGGGCGAAGAGCAGTACTTC

clone_size: -
v_call: TRBV18
d_call: TRBD1
j_call: TRBJ2-7
cdr3_aa: CASSPANGGQGRSYEQYF
cdr3_nt: TGTGCCAGCTCACCGGCGAACGGGGGACAGGGGCGTTCCTACGAGCAGTACTTC

clone_size: -
v_call: TRBV5-5
d_call: -
j_call: TRBJ2-7
cdr3_aa: CASSLPGYEQYF
cdr3_nt: TGTGCCAGCAGCTTGCCAGGGTACGAGCAGTACTTC

clone_size: -
v_call: TRBV11-2
d_call: -
j_call: TRBJ2-2
cdr3_aa: CASSLRRDTGELFF
cdr3_nt: TGTGCCAGCAGCTTACGCCGGGACACCGGGGAGCTGTTTTTT

clone_size: -
v_call: TRBV9
d_call: -
j_call: TRBJ1-1
cdr3_aa: CASSLGRIGTEAFF
cdr3_nt: TGTGCCAGCAGCCTTGGGCGTATCGGCACTGAAGCTTTCTTT

clone_size: -
v_call: TRBV7-9
d_call: TRBD2
j_call: TRBJ2-7
cdr3_aa: CASSSSGRPYEQYF
cdr3_nt: TGTGCCAGCAGCTCGAGCGGGAGACCCTACGAGCAGTACTTC

clone_size: -
v_call: TRBV19
d_call: -
j_call: TRBJ2-7
cdr3_aa: CASSIVLAGAAEQYF
cdr3_nt: TGTGCCAGTAGTATAGTCCTGGCGGGGGCGGCCGAGCAGTACTTC

clone_size: once
v_call: TRBV7-6
d_call: TRBD2
j_call: TRBJ2-2
cdr3_aa: CASSLGSGGSISTGELFF
cdr3_nt: TGTGCCAGCAGCTTAGGATCGGGCGGGAGTATATCCACCGGGGAGCTGTTTTTT

clone_size: -
v_call: TRBV4-3
d_call: -
j_call: TRBJ1-1
cdr3_aa: CASSQVGLYTEAFF
cdr3_nt: TGCGCCAGCAGCCAAGTCGGACTGTACACTGAAGCTTTCTTT

clone_size: -
v_call: TRBV4-2
d_call: -
j_call: TRBJ2-1
cdr3_aa: CASSQALGESYNEQFF
cdr3_nt: TGTGCCAGCAGCCAAGCCTTAGGGGAAAGCTACAATGAGCAGTTCTTC

clone_size: -
v_call: TRBV7-8
d_call: TRBD2
j_call: TRBJ2-1
cdr3_aa: CASRATSGGAYEQFF
cdr3_nt: TGTGCCAGCAGGGCGACCAGCGGGGGGGCCTATGAGCAGTTCTTC

clone_size: -
v_call: TRBV4-1
d_call: TRBD1
j_call: TRBJ2-1
cdr3_aa: CASSQGFGTGGYNEQFF
cdr3_nt: TGCGCCAGCAGCCAAGGATTCGGGACAGGGGGCTACAATGAGCAGTTCTTC

clone_size: -
v_call: TRBV21-1
d_call: -
j_call: TRBJ2-7
cdr3_aa: CASSMLAEQYF
cdr3_nt: TGTGCCAGCAGCATGCTAGCAGAGCAGTACTTC

clone_size: -
v_call: TRBV6-4
d_call: -
j_call: TRBJ2-1
cdr3_aa: CASSDGGISVQFF
cdr3_nt: TGTGCCAGCAGTGACGGGGGGATAAGCGTGCAGTTCTTC

clone_size: -
v_call: TRBV5-1
d_call: TRBD1
j_call: TRBJ1-1
cdr3_aa: CASSIGQGTEAFF
cdr3_nt: TGCGCCAGCAGCATTGGACAGGGCACTGAAGCTTTCTTT

clone_size: -
v_call: TRBV14
d_call: -
j_call: TRBJ2-2
cdr3_aa: CASSQAGGPLNTGELFF
cdr3_nt: TGTGCCAGCAGCCAAGCTGGGGGCCCTCTCAACACCGGGGAGCTGTTTTTT

clone_size: once
v_call: TRBV28
d_call: TRBD1
j_call: TRBJ1-4
cdr3_aa: CASSSPGQGGFSSEKLFF
cdr3_nt: TGTGCCAGCAGTAGTCCGGGACAGGGTGGTTTTTCTAGTGAAAAACTGTTTTTT

clone_size: -
v_call: TRBV7-3
d_call: -
j_call: TRBJ1-2
cdr3_aa: CASSSSTGNGYTF
cdr3_nt: TGTGCCAGCAGCTCGTCAACAGGGAACGGCTACACCTTC

clone_size: few
v_call: TRBV5-1
d_call: -
j_call: TRBJ2-5
cdr3_aa: CASRPIGGPLQETQYF
cdr3_nt: TGCGCCAGCAGACCTATAGGCGGGCCTCTACAAGAGACCCAGTACTTC

clone_size: -
v_call: TRBV28
d_call: -
j_call: TRBJ2-7
cdr3_aa: CATADGLTWEQYF
cdr3_nt: TGTGCCACCGCGGACGGACTTACCTGGGAGCAGTACTTC

clone_size: -
v_call: TRBV28
d_call: -
j_call: TRBJ1-1
cdr3_aa: CASSSSHRWEAFF
cdr3_nt: TGTGCCAGCAGTTCCTCCCACAGATGGGAAGCTTTCTTT

clone_size: -
v_call: TRBV5-4
d_call: -
j_call: TRBJ1-1
cdr3_aa: CASSLPGMNTEAFF
cdr3_nt: TGTGCCAGCAGCTTGCCAGGTATGAACACTGAAGCTTTCTTT

clone_size: few
v_call: TRBV4-3
d_call: TRBD2
j_call: TRBJ2-7
cdr3_aa: CASSQDWTSGGYEQYF
cdr3_nt: TGCGCCAGCAGCCAAGATTGGACTAGCGGGGGCTACGAGCAGTACTTC

clone_size: -
v_call: TRBV15
d_call: TRBD2
j_call: TRBJ2-4
cdr3_aa: CATSRDSGGLQYF
cdr3_nt: TGTGCCACCAGCAGAGATTCGGGGGGTCTCCAGTACTTC

clone_size: -
v_call: TRBV6-5
d_call: TRBD2
j_call: TRBJ2-2
cdr3_aa: CASRRGAFSGELFF
cdr3_nt: TGTGCCAGTCGGCGGGGGGCCTTTAGCGGGGAGCTGTTTTTT

clone_size: -
v_call: TRBV5-1
d_call: TRBD1
j_call: TRBJ1-2
cdr3_aa: CASSLRGGGEGRGSYGYTF
cdr3_nt: TGCGCCAGCAGCTTGAGAGGAGGGGGCGAGGGCAGGGGGAGCTATGGCTACACCTTC

clone_size: -
v_call: TRBV5-1
d_call: -
j_call: TRBJ1-3
cdr3_aa: CASSLDNRNTIYF
cdr3_nt: TGCGCCAGCAGCTTGGACAACCGAAACACCATATATTTT

clone_size: -
v_call: TRBV6-5
d_call: -
j_call: TRBJ1-5
cdr3_aa: CASTRSNQPQHF
cdr3_nt: TGTGCCAGCACCAGGAGCAATCAGCCCCAGCATTTT

clone_size: few
v_call: TRBV6-1
d_call: -
j_call: TRBJ1-6
cdr3_aa: CASSGRILGDSPLHF
cdr3_nt: TGTGCCAGCAGTGGCCGGATCTTAGGAGATTCACCCCTCCACTTT

clone_size: -
v_call: TRBV14
d_call: TRBD1
j_call: TRBJ2-5
cdr3_aa: CASSRGQGAPETQYF
cdr3_nt: TGTGCCAGCAGCCGAGGACAGGGGGCGCCTGAGACCCAGTACTTC

clone_size: -
v_call: TRBV19
d_call: TRBD2
j_call: TRBJ2-2
cdr3_aa: CASSSGLAGGIGELFF
cdr3_nt: TGTGCCAGTAGTTCCGGACTAGCGGGGGGGATCGGGGAGCTGTTTTTT

clone_size: -
v_call: TRBV5-4
d_call: TRBD1
j_call: TRBJ2-7
cdr3_aa: CASSRQGDGFYEQYF
cdr3_nt: TGTGCCAGCAGCAGACAGGGGGATGGTTTCTACGAGCAGTACTTC

clone_size: -
v_call: TRBV6-1
d_call: TRBD1
j_call: TRBJ1-1
cdr3_aa: CASSPGDRGVEAFF
cdr3_nt: TGTGCCAGCAGCCCCGGGGACAGGGGCGTTGAAGCTTTCTTT

clone_size: -
v_call: TRBV2
d_call: TRBD1
j_call: TRBJ1-5
cdr3_aa: CASSSRDGQASNQPQHF
cdr3_nt: TGTGCCAGCAGTTCGCGAGATGGACAGGCCAGCAATCAGCCCCAGCATTTT

clone_size: -
v_call: TRBV4-1
d_call: TRBD1
j_call: TRBJ1-1
cdr3_aa: CASSHVYRDRGIAFF
cdr3_nt: TGCGCCAGCAGCCATGTTTACCGGGACAGGGGGATAGCTTTCTTT

clone_size: -
v_call: TRBV5-3
d_call: -
j_call: TRBJ1-1
cdr3_aa: CARSISGNTEAFF
cdr3_nt: TGTGCCAGAAGCATTTCGGGGAACACTGAAGCTTTCTTT

clone_size: -
v_call: TRBV28
d_call: TRBD2
j_call: TRBJ2-1
cdr3_aa: CASSPTTSGTNNEQFF
cdr3_nt: TGTGCCAGCAGCCCCACGACTAGCGGGACCAACAATGAGCAGTTCTTC

clone_size: -
v_call: TRBV2
d_call: -
j_call: TRBJ1-2
cdr3_aa: CASSEEGVMTF
cdr3_nt: TGTGCCAGCAGTGAAGAAGGGGTTATGACCTTC

clone_size: -
v_call: TRBV27
d_call: -
j_call: TRBJ1-2
cdr3_aa: CASRVAANHIYGYTF
cdr3_nt: TGTGCCAGTCGGGTGGCAGCGAATCATATCTATGGCTACACCTTC

clone_size: -
v_call: TRBV28
d_call: TRBD1
j_call: TRBJ2-1
cdr3_aa: CASSSGQVDNEQFF
cdr3_nt: TGTGCCAGCAGTAGTGGACAGGTGGACAATGAGCAGTTCTTC

clone_size: -
v_call: TRBV6-5
d_call: -
j_call: TRBJ1-1
cdr3_aa: CASSPGRSTEAFF
cdr3_nt: TGTGCCAGCAGTCCGGGGAGGTCCACTGAAGCTTTCTTT

clone_size: -
v_call: TRBV11-3
d_call: TRBD2
j_call: TRBJ2-7
cdr3_aa: CASSPRGSYEQYF
cdr3_nt: TGTGCCAGCAGCCCGCGGGGGTCCTACGAGCAGTACTTC

clone_size: -
v_call: TRBV19
d_call: -
j_call: TRBJ2-2
cdr3_aa: CATGSRGTGTGELFF
cdr3_nt: TGTGCCACCGGCTCGAGAGGTACCGGGACCGGGGAGCTGTTTTTT

clone_size: -
v_call: TRBV9
d_call: -
j_call: TRBJ2-5
cdr3_aa: CASSVDWTAEETQYF
cdr3_nt: TGTGCCAGCAGCGTAGATTGGACAGCTGAAGAGACCCAGTACTTC